This record covers a single T cell receptor beta chain. What this receptor recognizes is not known. Per-base quality was not reported, and no clone a single base away is much larger than it. V was cut back by 5 bases and J by 0 bases, leaving a gap of 10 bases between them. The CDR3 numbers 15 residues from cysteine through phenylalanine. Only CDR3 DNA remains: 45 bases, in frame from the first base. The germline V gene (reference sequence) provides CDR1 LNHDA and CDR2 SQIVND. The sample is drawn from a study of shared clonotypes between healthy human individuals (dated by TCRdb to 2018 to 2021). With regard to the full study: The cohort included three men and a couple of women between 18 and 49 years of age. For each donor, CD4 naive and CD4 memory were each run on three plates, CD8 naive on two plates, and CD8 memory on one plate. To estimate repertoire size and how much clonotype sharing occurs between individuals, the study deeply sequenced the blood TCR repertoires of five healthy adults. To increase sequencing depth and limit assay-specific biases, different laboratories used diverse techniques to prepare libraries and sequence TCR repertoires. Leukapheresis yielded between about 0.94 and 9 billion PBMCs per donor.

The full study reports these points: Clonotypes shared by all four sorted-subset donors showed higher generation probabilities than non-shared clonotypes. Incomplete sequencing was indicated by rarefaction of sorted-subset datasets, despite the large sequencing depth. Only blood was sampled, and tissue TCR repertoires likely differ from those in blood. Pairwise subsampling led to the expectation that sequencing depth would affect the degree of clonotype sharing among donors. Naive subsets generally had larger estimated clonotype richness than memory subsets. When several donors were compared, the shared fraction of clonotypes was roughly 5% for naive CD4, about 4% for naive CD8, 2% to 2.5% for memory CD4, and 0.35% to 0.5% for memory CD8. The small number of donors limited the genetic and exposure-history diversity represented.

Using the deep immunoSEQ assay, multiplex PCR amplified TCR CDR3 regions from genomic DNA. Genomic DNA extracted from each cell subset was distributed evenly over all wells of several immunoSEQ 96-well plates, and each plate served as one replicate. For sorted subsets, each replicate PCR was loaded with 200 to 250 ng genomic DNA, equivalent to 30,000 or so T cell genomes. Purified libraries were measured with a Qubit 3.0 fluorometer, size-checked on a Bioanalyzer 2100, and measured again with the KAPA Library Quantification kit. A separate single-read 150-cycle Illumina NextSeq 550 flow cell was used to sequence each immunoSEQ 96-well plate. The published analysis was carried out like this. Because the immunoSEQ output held only junctional sequences and lacked quality scores, the filtering could not match the filtering applied to full-length reads. Sequences were annotated with PyIR, a Python wrapper for IgBLAST v1.9, and V/J genes and CDR3 were assigned using IMGT germline references. Any read was removed if the V/J assignment was weak (E-value above 1e-6), the CDR3 was missing, or the read contained stop codons, out-of-frame junctions, or ambiguous translated residues. A V3J clonotype was defined by an identical inferred V gene, J gene, and CDR3 amino acid sequence. Percentage overlap between repertoires was calculated by dividing the number of shared unique clonotypes by the size of the smaller repertoire. Richness of each repertoire was evaluated using RTK rarefaction, the Chao1 estimator, and Recon v2.1 estimates of unobserved clonotypes. OLGA was used to compute generation probabilities for all TCRbeta clonotypes that the gDNA method yielded from several donors. The table was pulled from immuneACCESS by TCRdb, which kept in-frame rearrangements only. Such tables lose some clones; where checked, under half of the loss comes from unresolved V genes, and the rest has no known cause. That table is the source of V, J and clone size, and D and trimming were worked out from the DNA. This sample holds fewer than 850,000 clones; 90% were observed only once. The ten largest account for less than 40% of the sample.

The donors were healthy, HIV-negative adults with no recently reported acute infections or vaccinations. All donors were Caucasian adults living in Nashville, Tennessee, USA. CD8 memory samples combined magnetically selected CD45RO+ cells with CCR7-negative CD45RA+ effector memory (TemRA) cells. Blood was collected by leukapheresis, and PBMCs were isolated by Ficoll-Histopaque density gradient centrifugation and then cryopreserved in liquid nitrogen vapor phase. Purity and quantity of every magnetically sorted T cell population were checked by analytical flow cytometry. Each sorted fraction had its genomic DNA isolated and then quantified by UV absorbance on a Nanodrop 2000c.

The chain was built from TRBV19 and TRBJ1-4, with the D gene too uncertain to name. Input material: memory CD8+ T cells from PBMCs. According to the study, the label for this sample's cell subset or site signals: CD45RO+ cells pooled with CCR7-negative TemRA cells. This TCR came from a man between 18 and 35 years old in good health. Some clones in this sample may be carry-over from other donors' samples. The nucleotide sequence is TGTGCCAGTAGTCCCCGGACCTCAACTAATGAAAAACTGTTTTTT. This encodes CASSPRTSTNEKLFF.